Each of the 13 T cell receptor beta chains below was sequenced from the same sample in a study of cytomegalovirus exposure and HLA in healthy donors. Both 60 Vbeta primers and 13 Jbeta primers went into the PCR. Profiled with immunoSEQ multiplex PCR; TCRdb holds only in-frame clones, not every one. The sample includes 200,000 to 250,000 clones, 80% to 85% of them seen just once. Source material: PBMCs. All receptors derive from a boy aged 2 to 10 in good health and CMV-seronegative.

The V call is TRBV5-1, the J call TRBJ1-3; D not resolved. The CDR3 is 16 amino acids. V lost 4 bases and J lost 2, with 16 bases in between. Germline V lookup: CDR1 SGHRS, CDR2 YFSETQ. CDR3 loop: CASSPPEADPGNTIYF. In DNA, the CDR3 is TGCGCCAGCAGCCCCCCCGAGGCAGACCCTGGAAACACCATATATTTT.

The gene calls are TRBV6-1 and TRBJ2-1; 7 bases line up with TRBD1. The CDR3 is made up of 15 amino acids. With V trimmed by 7 bases and J by 6 bases, 12 bases remained unmatched. CDR1 is MNHNS, CDR2 SASEGT, per germline. CDR3 in amino acids: CASKPGTVLGNEQFF. DNA for the CDR3: TGTGCCAGCAAACCTGGGACAGTTTTGGGCAATGAGCAGTTCTTC.

The gene calls are TRBV7-2 and TRBJ1-1, with D tentatively TRBD1 (6 bases). From germline, CDR1 is SGHTA and CDR2 FQGNSA. The V end was cut by 2 bases, the J end by 4 bases, with 11 bases between. The CDR3 length is 14 residues. The CDR3 spells CASSLTTRGTEAFF. CDR3 DNA: TGTGCCAGCAGCTTAACCACCAGGGGCACTGAAGCTTTCTTT.

Only one count was recorded for this clone. The chain couples TRBV27 to TRBJ2-3; the match to TRBD1 covers 7 bases. CDR3 length: 15 residues. V shed 5 bases and J 5 bases; nucleotides not matched to a gene: 10. The germline V gene encodes CDR1 MNHEY and CDR2 SMNVEV (reference sequence). Written as DNA, the CDR3 is TGTGCCAGCAGTCCAGACAGGGTAGAGGGAGATACGCAGTATTTT. Protein sequence: CASSPDRVEGDTQYF.

V gene TRBV13 combines with J gene TRBJ2-3; a possible D gene is TRBD2 (7 bases). The V end lost 4 bases, the J end lost 2 bases, and 19 bases lay between the germline ends. This CDR3 is 17 amino acids long. Germline CDR1 and CDR2: PRHDT and FYEKMQ (reference sequence). The CDR3 nucleotides are TGTGCCAGCAGCTCGGGGGGCGGGGGTTGGGACACAGATACGCAGTATTTT. Translated, it gives CASSSGGGGWDTDTQYF.

The CDR3 region is CATSRTRTGGEQYF. CDR3 coding DNA: TGTGCCACCAGCAGAACCAGGACAGGGGGCGAGCAGTACTTC. The chain is built from TRBV15 and TRBJ2-7, with 10 positions matching TRBD1. Germline-derived CDR1 and CDR2 are LNHNV and YYDKDF (reference sequence). The ends lost 2 bases at V and 6 bases at J; junction bases unmatched: 4. The CDR3 spans 14 residues.

This chain joins TRBV7-3 and TRBJ1-2; 7 bases agree with TRBD1. This CDR3 region has 13 residues. Germline V CDR1 and CDR2: SGHTA, FQGTGA. The ends lost 5 bases at V and 4 bases at J; junction bases unmatched: 4. This chain's CDR3 is CASSPGQVYGYTF. Written as DNA, the CDR3 is TGTGCCAGCAGCCCTGGACAGGTCTATGGCTACACCTTC. The full variable domain, completed using reference TRBV7-3 and TRBJ1-2, is GAGVSQTPSNKVTEKGKYVELRCDPISGHTALYWYRQSLGQGPEFLIYFQGTGAADDSGLPNDRFFAVRPEGSVSTLKIQRTERGDSAVYLCASSPGQVYGYTFGSGTRLTVV.

This chain uses TRBV19 with TRBJ1-4; D remains ambiguous. The CDR3 consists of 13 residues. Between the trimmed V and J ends, which lost 8 bases and 4 bases, there was a span of 11 bases. Germline V gene sequence: CDR1 LNHDA, CDR2 SQIVND (reference sequence). In DNA, the CDR3 is TGTGCCAGTGGTGAGGCAGTTAATGAAAAACTGTTTTTT. Translated, it gives CASGEAVNEKLFF.

The chain uses TRBV5-1 and TRBJ2-5; 12 bases line up with TRBD2. With V trimmed by 4 bases and J by 2 bases, 9 bases remained unmatched. CDR3 size: 17 residues. Germline V lookup: CDR1 SGHRS, CDR2 YFSETQ. This CDR3 reads CASSLSPSGRAQETQYF. DNA for the CDR3: TGCGCCAGCAGCCTCAGCCCTAGCGGGAGGGCACAAGAGACCCAGTACTTC.

The J gene is TRBJ1-2, the V gene TRBV6-5; tentative D call: TRBD1 (5 bases). CDR1 is MNHEY, CDR2 SVGAGI, per germline. V lost 8 bases to trimming and J lost 3 bases, with 13 bases between them. The CDR3 is 13 residues long. The CDR3: CASGRGGDYGYTF. CDR3 nucleotide sequence: TGTGCCAGCGGCCGGGGGGGAGACTATGGCTACACCTTC.

This sequence joins TRBV5-1 and TRBJ2-7, with D tentatively TRBD1 (6 bases). V shed 0 bases and J shed 2 bases, with 12 bases lying between them. Germline CDR1 SGHRS, CDR2 YFSETQ. CDR3 length: 15 amino acids. CDR3 bases: TGCGCCAGCAGCTTGGGCAGGGACACAGCCTACGAGCAGTACTTC. It is translated as CASSLGRDTAYEQYF.

This clone was picked up one time. The chain joins TRBV5-6 to TRBJ2-5; TRBD2 matches at 10 bases. CDR3 length: 18 residues. V was pared by 3 bases and J by 4 bases, with 15 bases of the junction left unmatched. CDR1 SGHDT and CDR2 YYEEEE come from the germline V gene. The CDR3 protein is CASSSRLLAGGVRETQYF. Written as DNA, the CDR3 is TGTGCCAGCAGCTCCCGCCTGTTAGCGGGAGGCGTGCGAGAGACCCAGTACTTC.

The chain joins TRBV13 to TRBJ1-2, with 7 positions matching TRBD1. V shed 5 bases and J 9 bases; nucleotides not matched to a gene: 12. This CDR3 contains 14 residues. Germline CDR1 PRHDT, CDR2 FYEKMQ (reference sequence). In DNA form, the CDR3 reads TGTGCCAGCAGCATGGAACCGGGACAGTCCAGCTACACCTTC. This translates into CASSMEPGQSSYTF.